The clone carrying this T cell receptor (beta chain) was seen a handful of times. TCRdb used MiXCR to reprocess the RACE reads, holding one entry per CDR3 protein. The top ten clones hold less than 10% of a sample with 300,000 to 350,000 distinct CDR3 sequences, around 7% of them seen once. The data belong to a study of human T cells and chemical hapten exposure. This CDR3 region has 13 residues. V was cut by 1 base and J by 8 bases, with 11 bases left in between. Per the germline V gene, CDR1 is MDHEN and CDR2 is SYDVKM. Noted time point: patch test 1, 2 weeks after DPC sensitization. Indicated treatment: therapeutic diphenylcyclopropenone sensitization with weekly scalp DPC.

The source is a young woman with alopecia areata. Some clones in this sample may be carry-over from other donors' samples. This rearrangement joins TRBV28 to TRBJ1-1; possible D gene TRBD1, 5 bases. This material consisted of whole blood, taken in connection with sensitization to the hapten diphenylcyclopropenone (DPC). The CDR3 bases are TGTGCCAGCAGTTTATCCCAGGGCCCCGAAGCTTTCTTT. It is translated as CASSLSQGPEAFF.